A selection of T cell receptor beta chains follows, all from one sample in a study of graft-versus-host responses after intestinal transplantation. Their recognized antigens are unknown. The assay was immunoSEQ multiplex PCR, and TCRdb's table has in-frame clones only and misses some. The table includes about 120,000 clones, 90% detected once. The sample here was unstimulated CD4+ T cells sorted from spleen or lymph node cells, taken before intestinal transplant. These receptors were taken from a human donor who received an intestinal transplant. Each CDR3 is given with its conserved first and last residue.

TRBJ2-1	TRBV25-1	CASSEIRWVLGAEQFF
TRBJ2-7	TRBV6-5	CASTGAGGSYEQYF
TRBJ2-7	TRBV7-8	CASSLDRAYEQYF
TRBJ2-5	TRBV28	CASSSDRVPQETQYF
TRBJ2-1	TRBV7-3	CASSSEGGVAYNEQFF
TRBJ2-1	TRBV7-9	CAIRAGEQFF
TRBJ2-7	TRBV6-5	CASRRQWRVYEQYF
TRBJ2-3	TRBV15	CATSRGTSGHTDTQYF
TRBJ2-7	TRBV6-6	CASSYSQGALEQYF
TRBJ1-1	TRBV6-1	CASSKSRDRAFF
TRBJ2-3	TRBV5-1	CASRAGASTDTQYF
TRBJ1-3	TRBV28	CATSSWTGVGGNTIYF
TRBJ2-3	TRBV7-9	CASTLTGTDTQYF
TRBJ1-2	TRBV6-5	CASSYSYRGLGGYTF
TRBJ1-5	TRBV10-3	CAISDQAAYSNQPQHF
TRBJ2-2	TRBV28	CASLDTHTGELFF
TRBJ1-2	TRBV5-4	CASSYRTGGDGYTF
TRBJ1-2	TRBV10-3	CAISESMGQPIYGYTF
TRBJ1-2	TRBV5-4	CASSSRGVDYGYTF
TRBJ1-2	TRBV19	CASSIDSRYGYTF